The text below deals with one T cell receptor beta chain. This clonotype was counted a few times. Its antigen remains unidentified. The input lacks base qualities; no much larger clone sits a single base away. V lost 5 bases and J lost 7 bases; the stretch between them is 18 bases long. The CDR3 measures 15 amino acids from cysteine to phenylalanine. Only the CDR3 part of the read is kept: 45 bases, read in frame from the first base. The germline V gene (reference sequence) sets CDR1 to SEHNR and CDR2 to FQNEAQ. Naive CD8 T cell libraries were made from 20,000 to 1,000,000 sorted cells using 10%, 30% or 50% of purified RNA. Naive CD8 T cells were FACS-sorted as CD8+CD4-CCR7+CD45RA+ on a BD FACSAria II into RLT Plus buffer. Ten to eleven TCR copies' worth of Jurkat RNA were spiked into about 20,000-1,000,000 naive CD8 T cell samples to test detection sensitivity. Enrichment of CD8 T cells was performed with RosetteSep CD8+ T Cell Enrichment Cocktail and Ficoll-Paque, after which ACK red cell lysis was carried out.

This sample is part of a study of molecular identifiers for immune sequencing clone quantification (dated by TCRdb to between 2017 and 2018). With respect to the entire study: For a replicate experiment, RNA from approximately 20,000 or 100,000 naive CD8 T cells was divided into five aliquots, and four of the five aliquots were sequenced. This methods study benchmarked molecular-identifier clustering-based TCR repertoire sequencing (MIDCIRS) and TCR RNA copy counting, using CD8 T cells to do so.

On the study overall, not on this receptor specifically: In CMV-specific effector cells, clones with more than 20 RNA copies accounted for over 98% of molecules, whereas in naive cells such clones accounted for under 1%. Naive libraries contained spiked-in Jurkat TCR RNA (more than 9 copies' worth), which is not part of the donor repertoire. A single cell's worth of spiked-in Jurkat TCR RNA was reported detectable even among some 920,000 naive CD8 T cells. Modeling indicated about 3.1 TCR RNA copies recovered per cell, compared with about 9.7 by digital PCR, which implies a capture efficiency of 25% to 35%. Highly expanded clone sizes could be underestimated because identical TCR molecules may share a barcode. When barcode sub-clustering was not used, chimeric consensus sequences inflated TCR diversity, with chimeras reaching as high as 47%.

Receptor amplification or capture employed PCR. The instrument given in TCRdb is NextSeq 500. Bulk TCR libraries were generated as previously described, with the TCR primers listed in Table S5 used. The Qiagen AllPrep DNA/RNA kit was used to purify total RNA. Reads from multiple sequencing runs of the same library were pooled before analysis. The authors' pipeline ran thus. Reads were retained only if an exact TCR constant sequence was present, and the retained reads were trimmed to 150 nt and grouped according to their 12-nt molecular barcodes. Reads within each barcode group were sub-clustered using a 15% Levenshtein threshold, and quality-weighted consensus sequences were constructed for each RNA molecule. Non-functional sequences were excluded, and lower-count sequences lying one edit away from another sequence were also excluded. Barcode sub-clusters with fewer than 20% of the maximum read count were removed, based on fitting two negative binomial distributions. The public reads were reprocessed in TCRdb via fastp at Q25 and MiXCR, keeping in-frame beta chains. Merged by CDR3 protein, the rows form single entries marked with the most common genes and DNA. These V and J calls rely on TCRdb rather than the paper's analysis. The sample table holds around 470,000 distinct CDR3 sequences, of which 25% were seen once. The ten largest clones add up to under 0.85% of the sample.

The sequence links TRBV7-9 to TRBJ1-3, and possibly TRBD1, on 5 matching bases. The clonotype originates from a human donor in good health. Some libraries in this study had Jurkat cell RNA spiked in. The sample was naive CD8+ T cells from blood, with Jurkat cell RNA spiked in. The sample's cell subset or site label is to be understood as: FACS-sorted CD8+CD4-CCR7+CD45RA+ naive T cells. DNA sequence: TGTGCCAGCAGCCACCCCCGGGACGAGGGGAACACCATATATTTT. Its coded protein is CASSHPRDEGNTIYF. Full variable domain (CDR3 extended with the reference TRBV7-9 and TRBJ1-3 proteins): DTGVSQNPRHKITKRGQNVTFRCDPISEHNRLYWYRQTLGQGPEFLTYFQNEAQLEKSRLLSDRFSAERPKGSFSTLEIQRTEQGDSAMYLCASSHPRDEGNTIYFGEGSWLTVV.